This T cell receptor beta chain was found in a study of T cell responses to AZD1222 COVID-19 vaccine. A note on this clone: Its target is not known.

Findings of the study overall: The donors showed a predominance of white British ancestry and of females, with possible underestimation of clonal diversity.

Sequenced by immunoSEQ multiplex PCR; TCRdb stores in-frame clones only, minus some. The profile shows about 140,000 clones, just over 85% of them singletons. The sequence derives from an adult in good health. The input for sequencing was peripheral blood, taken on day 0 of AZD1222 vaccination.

This CDR3 reads CASSQFAGRETQYF. CDR3 nucleotide sequence: TGTGCCAGCAGCCAATTCGCCGGTCGGGAGACCCAGTACTTC. The gene calls are TRBV3-1 (or the pseudogene TRBV3-2) and TRBJ2-5; D is undetermined. The V and J ends lost 2 bases and 5 bases respectively, with 12 bases between them. Germline assignment: CDR1 LGHDT and CDR2 YNNKEL (reference sequence). The CDR3 totals 14 residues.